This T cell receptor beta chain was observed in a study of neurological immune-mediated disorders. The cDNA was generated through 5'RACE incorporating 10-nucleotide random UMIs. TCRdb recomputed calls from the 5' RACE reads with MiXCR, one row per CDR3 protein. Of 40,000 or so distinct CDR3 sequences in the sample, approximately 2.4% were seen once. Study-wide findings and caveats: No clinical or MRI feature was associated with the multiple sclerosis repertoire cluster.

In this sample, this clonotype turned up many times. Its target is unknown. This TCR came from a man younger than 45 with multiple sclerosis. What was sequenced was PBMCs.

This CDR3 is CASSLPTGGHNEQFF. CDR3 sequence (DNA): TGCGCCAGCAGCTTGCCCACAGGGGGTCACAATGAGCAGTTCTTC. The genes are TRBV5-1 and TRBJ2-1, with 8 bases matching TRBD1. This CDR3 comprises 15 residues. The germline V gene has CDR1 SGHRS and CDR2 YFSETQ. The V segment lost 1 base and the J segment 5 bases; nucleotides outside the gene matches: 5.